The 27 T cell receptor beta chains below come from one sample, sequenced in a study of immune evolution from preneoplasia to lung adenocarcinoma (dated by TCRdb to about 2021). The protocol used for the library was the immunoSEQ multiplex PCR assay. TCRdb carries this immuneACCESS record with in-frame sequences only. Its versions omit some clonotypes, under half of them owing to an unresolved V gene in the studies checked, with the rest unexplained. Within this sample are about 6,100 clones, with roughly 85% of them counted one time only. Less than 7.5% of the sample lies in the top ten. Sequencing was performed on FFPE minimally invasive lung adenocarcinoma tissue. This specimen's cell subset or site label, interpreted: micro-invasive lung adenocarcinoma (MIA). The receptors were sampled from a person aged 45-69 years with lung adenocarcinoma.

This clone has only one observation. The chain combines TRBV7-2 with TRBJ2-3; no definite D call. Germline V CDR1 and CDR2: SGHTA, FQGNSA. V lost 3 bases to trimming and J lost 2 bases, with 3 bases between them. The CDR3 totals 12 residues. The DNA of the CDR3 is TGTGCCAGCAGCTTTTACACAGATACGCAGTATTTT. Its protein is CASSFYTDTQYF.

The rearrangement links TRBV19 to TRBJ1-6; D uncertain. The germline V gene has CDR1 LNHDA and CDR2 SQIVND (reference sequence). The germline V and J ends were trimmed by 5 bases and 7 bases, with 12 bases remaining between them. The CDR3 runs 14 residues. CDR3 nucleotide sequence: TGTGCCAGTAGTGAGGATACGGGAAATTCACCCCTCCACTTT. Encoded protein: CASSEDTGNSPLHF.

The rearrangement links TRBV19 to TRBJ2-2, with 12 bases lining up with TRBD2. V lost 7 bases, J lost 8 bases, and 8 bases stayed unmatched. Looked up from germline, CDR1 is LNHDA and CDR2 is SQIVND (reference sequence). This CDR3 has 15 amino acids. The CDR3 nucleotides are TGTGCCAGTACCGTGACTAGCGGGAGTTCAGGGGAGCTGTTTTTT. Protein product: CASTVTSGSSGELFF.

The gene calls are TRBV29-1 and TRBJ1-1; 7 nucleotides align to TRBD1. Trimming cost V 5 bases and J 1 base; bases outside gene matches: 4. The CDR3 consists of 13 residues. Germline assignment: CDR1 SQVTM and CDR2 ANQGSEA. DNA for the CDR3: TGCAGCGTTACTCCAGGGGGGAACACTGAAGCTTTCTTT. Translated: CSVTPGGNTEAFF. The full variable domain, its missing parts supplied by reference TRBV29-1 and TRBJ1-1, is SAVISQKPSRDICQRGTSLTIQCQVDSQVTMMFWYRQQPGQSLTLIATANQGSEATYESGFVIDKFPISRPNLTFSTLTVSNMSPEDSSIYLCSVTPGGNTEAFFGQGTRLTVV.

The chain couples TRBV5-5 to TRBJ2-1; tentative D call: TRBD2 (7 bases). This CDR3 spans 15 amino acids. Germline CDR1 SGHKS, CDR2 YYEKEE (reference sequence). Between the trimmed V and J ends, which lost 4 bases and 2 bases, there was a span of 13 bases. This CDR3 reads CASSPWGGTYNEQFF. The CDR3 DNA reads as TGTGCCAGCAGCCCTTGGGGGGGCACCTACAATGAGCAGTTCTTC. The full variable domain, with the rest looked up from reference TRBV5-5 and TRBJ2-1, is DAGVTQSPTHLIKTRGQQVTLRCSPISGHKSVSWYQQVLGQGPQFIFQYYEKEERGRGNFPDRFSARQFPNYSSELNVNALLLGDSALYLCASSPWGGTYNEQFFGPGTRLTVL.

CDR3 coding DNA: TGTGCCACCAGCAGTGGGTGGGGGCAGCCCCAGCATTTT. It encodes CATSSGWGQPQHF. The rearrangement uses TRBV15 and TRBJ1-5; possible D gene TRBD1, 5 bases. V was pared by 3 bases and J by 7 bases, with 10 bases between. Germline CDR1 and CDR2: LNHNV and YYDKDF (reference sequence). The CDR3 is 13 amino acids.

This clone was seen only once. The chain carries TRBV29-1 and TRBJ2-5; D might be TRBD2 (6 bases). V was trimmed by 4 bases and J by 5 bases, leaving 29 bases between them. The CDR3 sequence is 18 residues long. CDR1 SQVTM and CDR2 ANQGSEA come from the germline V gene. The chain's CDR3 is CSVGAGMRGPGVGETQYF. The CDR3 region has the DNA TGCAGCGTTGGGGCCGGAATGAGGGGCCCGGGAGTGGGGGAGACCCAGTACTTC.

The V gene is TRBV19, the J gene TRBJ1-5; TRBD1 might be the D (6 bases). This CDR3 has 14 residues. The V gene lost 3 bases and the J gene lost 4 bases, with 10 bases spanning the gap. Germline assignment: CDR1 LNHDA and CDR2 SQIVND (reference sequence). The CDR3 loop is CASSIQGQNQPQHF. The CDR3, as DNA: TGTGCCAGTAGTATCCAGGGGCAAAATCAGCCCCAGCATTTT.

V usage is TRBV27 and J usage is TRBJ1-6, with no clear D. V was trimmed by 3 bases and J by 4 bases, leaving 1 base between them. The length of the CDR3 is 12 residues. Germline CDR1 and CDR2: MNHEY and SMNVEV (reference sequence). CDR3 residues: CASSFYNSPLHF. CDR3 DNA sequence: TGTGCCAGCAGTTTTTATAATTCACCCCTCCACTTT.

The genes are TRBV9 and TRBJ2-2; 8 bases are a match to TRBD2. This CDR3 spans 15 amino acids. Germline loops: CDR1 SGDLS, CDR2 YYNGEE. Trimming at V came to 2 bases and at J to 6 bases, leaving 6 bases not matched to a gene. Here the CDR3 reads CASSVSGGEAGELFF. The CDR3 coding sequence is TGTGCCAGCAGCGTGAGCGGGGGAGAAGCCGGGGAGCTGTTTTTT. Looking up the rest from reference TRBV9 and TRBJ2-2 gives the full variable domain: DSGVTQTPKHLITATGQRVTLRCSPRSGDLSVYWYQQSLDQGLQFLIQYYNGEERAKGNILERFSAQQFPDLHSELNLSSLELGDSALYFCASSVSGGEAGELFFGEGSRLTVL.

CDR3 DNA sequence: TGCGCCAGCAGTCAGCCTCTCGAGACAGGGTTAATCGTTAGCAATCAGCCCCAGCATTTT. This sequence encodes CASSQPLETGLIVSNQPQHF. The rearrangement joins TRBV23-1 to TRBJ1-5; 7 bases line up with TRBD1. TRBV23-1 falls under the ORF class, with uncertain function. The V and J ends lost 3 bases and 0 bases, in that order; junction bases with no gene match: 17. The CDR3 extends over 20 amino acids.

This clone was observed a few times. The rearrangement uses TRBV11-2 and TRBJ2-3; 8 positions agree with TRBD2. Germline V CDR1 and CDR2: SGHAT, FQNNGV. The CDR3 has 17 residues. The V gene end was trimmed by 1 base and the J gene end by 4 bases; junction bases not matched to a gene: 10. CDR3: CASSLGVGRGVSDTQYF. For the CDR3, the DNA is TGTGCCAGCAGCTTAGGGGTTGGGCGGGGGGTGTCAGATACGCAGTATTTT.

J is TRBJ2-3 and V is TRBV18; no reliable D call. The CDR3 sequence is 15 residues long. V was clipped by 4 bases and J by 1 base, with 12 bases between them. CDR1 and CDR2 (germline): KGHSH, LQKENI. CDR3: CASSQTTVGTDTQYF. Here the CDR3 DNA reads TGTGCCAGCTCACAAACCACGGTGGGCACAGATACGCAGTATTTT. The whole variable domain, filled in from reference TRBV18 and TRBJ2-3, reads NAGVMQNPRHLVRRRGQEARLRCSPMKGHSHVYWYRQLPEEGLKFMVYLQKENIIDESGMPKERFSAEFPKEGPSILRIQQVVRGDSAAYFCASSQTTVGTDTQYFGPGTRLTVL.

The chain is built from TRBV15 and TRBJ1-1; 7 positions agree with TRBD1. After removal of 4 bases from V and 1 base from J, the junction contained 27 bases not matched to a gene. CDR3 size: 22 residues. CDR1 and CDR2 from the germline V gene are LNHNV and YYDKDF (reference sequence). The chain's CDR3 is CATSTRNKSPGQKTYPNTEAFF. In nucleotides, the CDR3 is TGTGCCACCAGCACACGAAATAAATCCCCGGGACAGAAAACCTACCCGAACACTGAAGCTTTCTTT.

The V call is TRBV28, the J call TRBJ1-1; 9 bases map to TRBD1. With V trimmed by 2 bases and J by 4 bases, 11 bases remained unmatched. This CDR3 contains 17 residues. CDR1 and CDR2 from the germline V gene are MDHEN and SYDVKM. This CDR3 reads CASSLETGGNSGTEAFF. The CDR3 DNA reads as TGTGCCAGCAGTTTAGAGACAGGGGGTAATTCTGGCACTGAAGCTTTCTTT.

This clone occurred a few times. The V call is TRBV5-4, the J call TRBJ2-5, with 7 bases identical to TRBD1. The junction had 4 bases not matched to a gene; V was cut back by 2 bases and J by 3 bases. The CDR3 covers 14 residues. Germline-derived CDR1 and CDR2 are SGHNT and YYREEE (reference sequence). CDR3 protein: CASSLAQGEETQYF. The CDR3 DNA sequence: TGTGCCAGCAGCTTAGCGCAGGGGGAAGAGACCCAGTACTTC.

The rearrangement links TRBV7-8 to TRBJ1-4; D not resolved. Per the germline V gene, CDR1 is SGHVS and CDR2 is FQNEAQ. V lost 5 bases and J lost 8, with 21 bases in between. The CDR3 length is 16 residues. In DNA, the CDR3 is TGTGCCAGCAGCCAACCGACATTCCCCAGTGCCGAAAAACTGTTTTTT. Protein sequence: CASSQPTFPSAEKLFF. Based on the CDR3 plus reference TRBV7-8 and TRBJ1-4, the full variable domain is GAGVSQSPRYKVAKRGQDVALRCDPISGHVSLFWYQQALGQGPEFLTYFQNEAQLDKSGLPSDRFFAERPEGSVSTLKIQRTQQEDSAVYLCASSQPTFPSAEKLFFGSGTQLSVL.

This chain links TRBV2 with TRBJ1-5; possibly TRBD1 for D (5 bases). V was shortened by 8 bases and J by 6 bases, with 17 bases between the two germline ends. Germline V lookup: CDR1 SNHLY, CDR2 FYNNEI. CDR3 length: 14 residues. The CDR3 region is CASSRDGFFQPQHF. In DNA form, the CDR3 reads TGTGCCAGCTCAAGGGACGGGTTCTTTCAGCCCCAGCATTTT. Full variable domain (remainder filled in from reference TRBV2 and TRBJ1-5): EPEVTQTPSHQVTQMGQEVILRCVPISNHLYFYWYRQILGQKVEFLVSFYNNEISEKSEIFDDQFSVERPDGSNFTLKIRSTKLEDSAMYFCASSRDGFFQPQHFGDGTRLSIL.

The CDR3 loop is CASSEVGQRDTQYF. DNA of the CDR3: TGTGCCAGCAGTGAAGTGGGACAAAGAGATACGCAGTATTTT. The chain has TRBV6-1 and TRBJ2-3, with D possibly TRBD1 on 6 matching bases. This CDR3 is 14 amino acids long. The germline V and J ends were trimmed by 1 base and 5 bases, with 10 bases remaining between them. Germline loops: CDR1 MNHNS, CDR2 SASEGT.

The chain recombines TRBV10-3 with TRBJ1-3; D not certain. The CDR3 length is 15 residues. Germline V lookup: CDR1 ENHRY, CDR2 SYGVKD. Trimming shortened V by 0 bases and J by 0 bases, and 6 bases separated the two germline ends. The DNA of the CDR3 is TGTGCCATCAGTGAGTCAGAGAGCTCTGGAAACACCATATATTTT. As protein: CAISESESSGNTIYF.

This clone was counted only a few times. This chain uses TRBV5-8 with TRBJ2-7; TRBD1 matches 9 bases. This CDR3 contains 17 residues. The V segment lost 2 bases and the J segment 2 bases; nucleotides outside the gene matches: 11. Germline V CDR1 and CDR2: SGHTS, YDEGEE. The CDR3 loop reads CASSFNRDRDRAYEQYF. The CDR3 nucleotides are TGTGCCAGCAGCTTTAACCGGGACCGGGACAGGGCCTACGAGCAGTACTTC. Complete variable domain (other parts from reference TRBV5-8 and TRBJ2-7): EAGVTQSPTHLIKTRGQQATLRCSPISGHTSVYWYQQALGLGLQFLLWYDEGEERNRGNFPPRFSGRQFPNYSSELNVNALELEDSALYLCASSFNRDRDRAYEQYFGPGTRLTVT.

This clone occurred a few times. This sequence joins TRBV9 and TRBJ1-5; 9 bases agree with TRBD1. This CDR3 is built from 14 residues. The germline CDR1 and CDR2 sequences are SGDLS and YYNGEE. The J segment lost 7 bases and the V segment lost 5 bases, leaving 7 bases of the junction unmatched. Here the CDR3 DNA reads TGTGCCAGCAGTGGAACAGGGGGCATCCAGCCCCAGCATTTT. Encoded protein: CASSGTGGIQPQHF.

This clone turned up a few times. V is TRBV12-1 and J is TRBJ2-7; the table's D call, TRBD2, was not checked against the DNA. TRBV12-1 is reported as a pseudogene. The CDR3 contains 20 residues. CDR3 amino acids: CASSYHNGLAGGQTTYEQYF. In DNA, the CDR3 is TGTGCCAGCAGTTATCACAACGGACTAGCGGGAGGGCAAACCACCTACGAGCAGTACTTC.

The chain links TRBV27 to TRBJ2-1; 7 nucleotides line up with TRBD2. Germline CDR1 is MNHEY and CDR2 is SMNVEV (reference sequence). Unmatched junction bases numbered 1, after V lost 3 bases and J lost 2 bases. This CDR3 spans 14 amino acids. The DNA of the CDR3 is TGTGCCAGCAGTTTTGCGGGGGCCTACAATGAGCAGTTCTTC. Residues: CASSFAGAYNEQFF.

The gene calls are TRBV4-2 and TRBJ2-7, with TRBD2 as a possible D gene (6 bases). The CDR3 is made up of 19 amino acids. CDR1 and CDR2 (germline): LGHNA, YNFKEQ. The V end lost 2 bases, the J end lost 0 bases, and 23 bases lay between the germline ends. CDR3 sequence reads: CASSQNLNEGGANSYEQYF. In DNA form, the CDR3 reads TGTGCCAGCAGCCAAAACCTAAATGAAGGCGGGGCGAACTCCTACGAGCAGTACTTC.

There are a few counts of this clone. The gene calls are TRBV6-1 and TRBJ2-1; 11 nucleotides match TRBD2. There are 15 residues in the CDR3. V trimming: 3 bases; J trimming: 8 bases; junction bases outside the gene matches: 6. Germline assignment: CDR1 MNHNS and CDR2 SASEGT. The CDR3 region is CASSDRLAGSDEQFF. The CDR3 DNA reads TGTGCCAGCAGTGATCGACTAGCGGGGTCCGATGAGCAGTTCTTC.

The chain carries TRBV29-1 and TRBJ2-2; 7 positions match TRBD1. The germline V gene encodes CDR1 SQVTM and CDR2 ANQGSEA. The CDR3 runs 13 residues. J lost 2 bases, V lost 7 bases, and 4 bases had no gene match. CDR3 bases: TGCAGCGCGACAGGGATTAACACCGGGGAGCTGTTTTTT. Protein: CSATGINTGELFF.